The entry below describes one TCR beta chain. Using immunoSEQ multiplex PCR, the repertoire was profiled, and TCRdb retains in-frame clones only, with some absent. The profile covers about 200,000 clones, with 75% to 85% appearing a single time and 8% to 10% taken by the ten largest. The record originates from a study of blood T cell repertoires in COVID-19. The CDR3 totals 16 residues. V was clipped by 5 bases and J by 4 bases, with 18 bases between them. Germline CDR1 reads MNHNY; CDR2 reads SVGAGI (reference sequence). The chain uses TRBV6-6 and TRBJ1-5; D perhaps matches TRBD1 (6 bases). This receptor was taken from a woman older than 75 with COVID-19, enrolled during active disease. The sequenced material came from peripheral blood. The CDR3 loop reads CASSIHRERVNQPQHF. The CDR3 coding sequence is TGTGCCAGCAGTATTCACAGGGAGAGGGTGAATCAGCCCCAGCATTTT.